The rows below give T cell receptor beta chains drawn from one sample of a study of blood T cell repertoires in COVID-19. Sequencing was performed with immunoSEQ multiplex PCR; in TCRdb, only in-frame clones are kept and a portion is missing. The data show about 33,000 clones, roughly 85% seen once. The sequencing sample was made of peripheral blood. These receptors originate from a man in his 60s with active COVID-19. CDR3s include the opening cysteine and the closing phenylalanine or tryptophan. D genes are given only for firm matches. Clone size is given for some rows only: seen once, a few or many times, or a class if the clone is expanded.

NA,TRBJ1-1,14,TRBD1,TRBV18,TGTGCCAGCTCACGGGGACAGGAGTCCACTGAAGCTTTCTTT,CASSRGQESTEAFF
NA,TRBJ2-1,16,NA,TRBV18,TGTGCCAGCTCACCGTTCGGAGGGAAATCCTACAATGAGCAGTTCTTC,CASSPFGGKSYNEQFF
NA,TRBJ2-7,14,TRBD1,TRBV5-5,TGTGCCAGCAGCTTGACAGGGGGTTGGGACGAGCAGTACTTC,CASSLTGGWDEQYF
NA,TRBJ2-5,14,TRBD1,TRBV28,TGTGCCAGCAGTTTACCTGACAGGGGGGAGACCCAGTACTTC,CASSLPDRGETQYF
NA,TRBJ2-6,16,NA,TRBV7-9,TGTGCCAGCAGCTTTTGGTACGGGACTGGGGCCAACGTCCTGACTTTC,CASSFWYGTGANVLTF
NA,TRBJ2-1,16,NA,TRBV19,TGTGCCAGTAGTGGGCTGGACTTAAGCTCCTACAATGAGCAGTTCTTC,CASSGLDLSSYNEQFF
NA,TRBJ2-2,17,TRBD2,TRBV18,TGTGCCAGCTCACCAACAGCGGGAGGGCCCGGAACCGGGGAGCTGTTTTTT,CASSPTAGGPGTGELFF
NA,TRBJ2-1,15,NA,TRBV27,TGTGCCAGCAGTTTCCCGGGAGAAGGAAACAATGAGCAGTTCTTC,CASSFPGEGNNEQFF
NA,TRBJ1-1,16,TRBD1,TRBV19,TGTGCCAGTAGTAGAGGTGACAGGGGTTCAAGCGCTGAAGCTTTCTTT,CASSRGDRGSSAEAFF
NA,TRBJ2-7,14,NA,TRBV19,TGTGCCAGTAGTATTGTCGCCAGCTCCTACGAGCAGTACTTC,CASSIVASSYEQYF
NA,TRBJ1-1,18,TRBD1,TRBV2,TGTGCCAGCAGTGGACGACGTCCCGGGACAGGGACGAACACTGAAGCTTTCTTT,CASSGRRPGTGTNTEAFF
NA,TRBJ2-3,13,TRBD2,TRBV7-9,TGTGCCACCCCCGGACTAGTGACAGATACGCAGTATTTT,CATPGLVTDTQYF
NA,TRBJ2-3,14,NA,TRBV19,TGTGCCAGTACGATGAGTTGGGCCACAGATACGCAGTATTTT,CASTMSWATDTQYF
NA,TRBJ2-7,14,TRBD2,TRBV19,TGTGCCAGTAGCGCTAGCGGGAGTTATTACGAGCAGTACTTC,CASSASGSYYEQYF
NA,TRBJ2-1,14,NA,TRBV24-1,TGTGCCACCAGTGACCCGACAGCTAACAATGAGCAGTTCTTC,CATSDPTANNEQFF
NA,TRBJ2-1,14,TRBD1,TRBV5-1,TGCGCCAGCAGCGGGGGACAGCCCGGCAATGAGCAGTTCTTC,CASSGGQPGNEQFF
NA,TRBJ1-2,16,NA,TRBV7-8,TGTGCCAGCAGCTCCTTTCCCCGGGGGCGGGGGGCAGGCTACACCTTC,CASSSFPRGRGAGYTF
NA,TRBJ2-3,12,NA,TRBV5-1,TGCGCCAGCAGCTTAGGGGCAGATACGCAGTATTTT,CASSLGADTQYF
NA,TRBJ1-5,12,NA,TRBV7-2,TGTGCCAGCAGCCTCAGGGGAAGAGCCCAGCATTTT,CASSLRGRAQHF
NA,TRBJ2-7,15,TRBD2,TRBV5-5,TGTGCCAGCAGCGTGAACGGCGGGAGGGGAACCGAGCAGTACTTC,CASSVNGGRGTEQYF
once,TRBJ2-1,13,TRBD2,TRBV7-3,TGTGCCAGCAGCTTAACAGCGGGGAATGAGCAGTTCTTC,CASSLTAGNEQFF
NA,TRBJ2-3,15,NA,TRBV6-5,TGTGCCAGCAGAATAAGCGGTTCTAGCACAGATACGCAGTATTTT,CASRISGSSTDTQYF
NA,TRBJ2-4,18,NA,TRBV12-5,TGTGCTAGTGGTTTGGTACTGGCGAGTGCGGGCGGTAAAAACATTCAGTACTTC,CASGLVLASAGGKNIQYF
once,TRBJ2-5,15,TRBD2,TRBV11-3,TGTGCCAGCAGCCCCCATAGCGGGAGGCAAGAGACCCAGTACTTC,CASSPHSGRQETQYF
once,TRBJ2-1,13,NA,TRBV6-5,TGTGCCAGCAGGGGAGTCTCCTACAATGAGCAGTTCTTC,CASRGVSYNEQFF
NA,TRBJ2-1,20,TRBD2,TRBV18,TGTGCCAGCTCACCCAGATTAACCAGACTAGCGGGACCATCCTACAATGAGCAGTTCTTC,CASSPRLTRLAGPSYNEQFF
NA,TRBJ2-7,15,TRBD2,TRBV5-4,TGTGCCAGCAGACGAGCCGGGACTAGCTCCTACGAGCAGTACTTC,CASRRAGTSSYEQYF
NA,TRBJ1-1,15,TRBD1,TRBV5-8,TGTGCCAGCGGCCGGACAGGGGGCCCGAACACTGAAGCTTTCTTT,CASGRTGGPNTEAFF
NA,TRBJ2-3,16,NA,TRBV5-1,TGCGCCAGCAGCTTGGGCCGGGGTCCGGGCGCAGATACGCAGTATTTT,CASSLGRGPGADTQYF
NA,TRBJ2-7,15,TRBD2,TRBV19,TGTGCCACCCGTGAGGGACTAGCGGGAGATTCCGAGCAGTACTTC,CATREGLAGDSEQYF
NA,TRBJ2-5,17,TRBD2,TRBV2,TGTGCCAGCAGTGGGGGGAGGGCTAGCGGCCACCAAGAGACCCAGTACTTC,CASSGGRASGHQETQYF
NA,TRBJ2-7,13,NA,TRBV14,TGTGCCAGCAGCCAGGGGGCGTCTTACGAGCAGTACTTC,CASSQGASYEQYF
medium-sized,TRBJ1-6,13,NA,TRBV9,TGTGCCAGCAGCGTAGTTGTAGATTCACCCCTCCACTTT,CASSVVVDSPLHF
NA,TRBJ2-7,12,NA,TRBV5-4,TGTGCCAGCAGCTTTTTCAGGGGCGAGCAGTACTTC,CASSFFRGEQYF
medium-sized,TRBJ1-5,12,TRBD1,TRBV25-1,TGTGCCAGTAACAGGGGTTTTCAGCCCCAGCATTTT,CASNRGFQPQHF
NA,TRBJ1-1,15,TRBD1,TRBV5-4,TGTGCCAGCAGCTTGGAGGCAGGGGGTCATACCGGAGCTTTCTTT,CASSLEAGGHTGAFF
NA,TRBJ2-1,12,NA,TRBV18,TGTGCCAGCTCACCACAAGCGGATGAGCAGTTCTTC,CASSPQADEQFF
NA,TRBJ2-1,17,TRBD2,TRBV3-1/TRBV3-2,TGTGCCAGCAGCCATCGCCTGGGACTAGCGGTTCTAAACCAGCAGTTCTTC,CASSHRLGLAVLNQQFF